The clone carrying this T cell receptor beta chain was recorded many times. This record comes from a study of T cells in Graves' hyperthyroidism and ophthalmopathy. The source material, RNA transcripts, was used to amplify TCR beta CDR3 regions. First-round RT-PCR targeting the TCR CDR3 was performed with the HTBI primer set. TCRdb independently ran MiXCR on the multiplex PCR reads; one entry per CDR3 protein. The table has fewer than 350,000 distinct CDR3 sequences, roughly 20% seen once. Germline loops: CDR1 LGHNA, CDR2 YNFKEQ. CDR3 size: 16 residues. V dropped 3 bases and J dropped 0; count of bases not matched to a gene: 7.

Material: blood. The clonotype originates from a woman aged 40 to 50 with Graves' ophthalmopathy. The chain recombines TRBV4-2 with TRBJ1-1; the match to TRBD1 covers 7 bases. CDR3 DNA sequence: TGTGCCAGCAGCCAGCCCAGAACAGGGGTGAACACTGAAGCTTTCTTT. Its protein is CASSQPRTGVNTEAFF.